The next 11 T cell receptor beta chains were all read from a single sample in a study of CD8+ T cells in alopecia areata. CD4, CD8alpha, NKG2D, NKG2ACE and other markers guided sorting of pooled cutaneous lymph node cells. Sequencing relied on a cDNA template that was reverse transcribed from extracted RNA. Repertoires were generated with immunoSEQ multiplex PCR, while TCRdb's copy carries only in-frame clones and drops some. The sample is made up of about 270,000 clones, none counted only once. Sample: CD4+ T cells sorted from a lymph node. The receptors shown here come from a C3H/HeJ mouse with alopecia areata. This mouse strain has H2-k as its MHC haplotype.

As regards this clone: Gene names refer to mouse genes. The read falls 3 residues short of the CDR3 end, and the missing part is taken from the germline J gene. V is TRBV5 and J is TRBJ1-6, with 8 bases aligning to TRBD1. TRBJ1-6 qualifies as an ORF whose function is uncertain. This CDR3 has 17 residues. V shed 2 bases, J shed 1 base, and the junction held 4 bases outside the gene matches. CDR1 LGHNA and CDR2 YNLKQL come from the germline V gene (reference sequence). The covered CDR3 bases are TGTGCCAGCAGCCAAAATGGACAGGGCTCCTATAATTCGCCC. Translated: CASSQNGQGSYNSP. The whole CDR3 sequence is CASSQNGQGSYNSPLYF.

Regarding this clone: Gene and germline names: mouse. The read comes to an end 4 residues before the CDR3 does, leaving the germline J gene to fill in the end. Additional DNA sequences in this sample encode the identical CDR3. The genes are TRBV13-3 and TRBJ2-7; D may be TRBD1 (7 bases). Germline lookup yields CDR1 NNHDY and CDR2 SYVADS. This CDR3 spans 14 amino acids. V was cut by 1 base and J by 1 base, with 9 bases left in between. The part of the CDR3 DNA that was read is TGTGCCAGCAGTGATTCAGGGGGGTCCTAT. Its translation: CASSDSGGSY. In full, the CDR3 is CASSDSGGSYEQYF.

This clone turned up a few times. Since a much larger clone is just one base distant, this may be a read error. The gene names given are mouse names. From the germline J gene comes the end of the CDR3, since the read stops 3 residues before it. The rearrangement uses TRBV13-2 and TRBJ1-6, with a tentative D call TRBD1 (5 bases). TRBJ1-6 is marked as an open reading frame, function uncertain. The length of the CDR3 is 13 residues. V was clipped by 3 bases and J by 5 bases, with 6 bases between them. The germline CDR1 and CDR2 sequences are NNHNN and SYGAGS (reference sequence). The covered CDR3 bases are TGTGCCAGCGGTGGGACAAATAATTCGCCC. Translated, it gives CASGGTNNSP. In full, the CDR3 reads CASGGTNNSPLYF.

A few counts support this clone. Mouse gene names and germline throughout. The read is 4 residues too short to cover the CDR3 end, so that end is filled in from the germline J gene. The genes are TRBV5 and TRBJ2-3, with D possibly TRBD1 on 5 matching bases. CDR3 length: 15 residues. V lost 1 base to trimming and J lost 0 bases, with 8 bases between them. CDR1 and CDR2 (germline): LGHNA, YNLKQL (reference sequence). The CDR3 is CASSQGTFSAETLYF. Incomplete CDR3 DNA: TGTGCCAGCAGCCAAGGGACATTTAGTGCAGAA.

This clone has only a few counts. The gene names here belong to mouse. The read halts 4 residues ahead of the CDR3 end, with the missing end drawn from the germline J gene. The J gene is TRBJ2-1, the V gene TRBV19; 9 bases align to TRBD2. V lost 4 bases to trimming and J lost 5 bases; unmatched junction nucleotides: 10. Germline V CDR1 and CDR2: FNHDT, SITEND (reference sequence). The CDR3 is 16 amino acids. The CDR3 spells CASSAPGTGLNAEQFF. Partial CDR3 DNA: TGTGCCAGCAGTGCCCCCGGGACTGGGTTAAATGCT. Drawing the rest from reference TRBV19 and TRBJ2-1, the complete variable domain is GGIITQTPKFLIGQEGQKLTLKCQQNFNHDTMYWYRQDSGKGLRLIYYSITENDLQKGDLSEGYDASREKKSSFSLTVTSAQKNEMAVFLCASSAPGTGLNAEQFFGPGTRLTVL.

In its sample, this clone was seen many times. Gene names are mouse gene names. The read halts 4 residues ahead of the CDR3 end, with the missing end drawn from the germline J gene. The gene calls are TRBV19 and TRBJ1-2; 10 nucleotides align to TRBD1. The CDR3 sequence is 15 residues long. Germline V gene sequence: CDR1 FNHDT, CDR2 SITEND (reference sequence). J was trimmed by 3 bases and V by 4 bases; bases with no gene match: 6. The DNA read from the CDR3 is TGTGCCAGCAGTCTCTTTGGACAGGGGGACTCC. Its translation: CASSLFGQGDS. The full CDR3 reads CASSLFGQGDSDYTF. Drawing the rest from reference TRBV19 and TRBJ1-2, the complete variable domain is GGIITQTPKFLIGQEGQKLTLKCQQNFNHDTMYWYRQDSGKGLRLIYYSITENDLQKGDLSEGYDASREKKSSFSLTVTSAQKNEMAVFLCASSLFGQGDSDYTFGSGTRLLVI.

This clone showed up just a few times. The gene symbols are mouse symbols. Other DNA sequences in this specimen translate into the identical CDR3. The CDR3 spells CAWSLGQGSAETLYF. CDR3 bases read: TGTGCCTGGAGTCTCGGACAGGGCAGTGCAGAA. The V and J genes are TRBV31 and TRBJ2-3, with 8 bases identical to TRBD1. The CDR3 goes on 4 residues after the read ends, and that part is filled in from the germline J gene. The junction had 2 bases not matched to a gene; V was cut back by 0 bases and J by 0 bases. CDR3 length equals 15 residues. Germline V CDR1 and CDR2: GKSSPN, SITVG.

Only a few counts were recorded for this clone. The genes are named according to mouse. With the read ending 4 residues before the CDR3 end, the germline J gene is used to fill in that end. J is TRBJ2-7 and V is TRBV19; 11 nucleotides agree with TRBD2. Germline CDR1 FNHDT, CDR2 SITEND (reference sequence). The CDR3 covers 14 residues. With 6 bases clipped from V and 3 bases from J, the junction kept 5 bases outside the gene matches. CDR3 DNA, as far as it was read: TGTGCCAGCAATCCGGGACTGGGGGACTAT. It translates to CASNPGLGDY. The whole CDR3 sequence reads CASNPGLGDYEQYF.

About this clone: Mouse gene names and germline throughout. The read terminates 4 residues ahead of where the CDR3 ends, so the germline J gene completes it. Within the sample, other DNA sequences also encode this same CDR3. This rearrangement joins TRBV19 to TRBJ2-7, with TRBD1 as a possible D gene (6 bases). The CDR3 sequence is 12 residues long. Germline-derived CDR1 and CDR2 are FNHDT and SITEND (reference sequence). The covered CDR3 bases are TGTGCCAGCAGGGGACAAACATAT. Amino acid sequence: CASRGQTY. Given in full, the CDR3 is CASRGQTYEQYF.

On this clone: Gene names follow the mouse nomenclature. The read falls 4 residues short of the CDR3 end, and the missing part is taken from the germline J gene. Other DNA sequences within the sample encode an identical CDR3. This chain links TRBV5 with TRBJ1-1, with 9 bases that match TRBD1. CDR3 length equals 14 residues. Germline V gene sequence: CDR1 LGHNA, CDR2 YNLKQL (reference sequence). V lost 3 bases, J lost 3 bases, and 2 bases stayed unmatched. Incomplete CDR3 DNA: TGTGCCAGCAGCCAGACAGGGGGTGACACA. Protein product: CASSQTGGDT. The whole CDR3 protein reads CASSQTGGDTEVFF.

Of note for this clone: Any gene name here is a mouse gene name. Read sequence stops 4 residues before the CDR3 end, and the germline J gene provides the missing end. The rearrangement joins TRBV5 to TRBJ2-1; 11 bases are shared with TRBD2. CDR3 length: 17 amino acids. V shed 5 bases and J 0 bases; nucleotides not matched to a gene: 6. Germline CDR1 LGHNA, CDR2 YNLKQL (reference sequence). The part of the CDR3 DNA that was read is TGTGCCAGCAGCGTGGGACTGGGGGCTTATAACTATGCT. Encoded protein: CASSVGLGAYNYA. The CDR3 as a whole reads CASSVGLGAYNYAEQFF.